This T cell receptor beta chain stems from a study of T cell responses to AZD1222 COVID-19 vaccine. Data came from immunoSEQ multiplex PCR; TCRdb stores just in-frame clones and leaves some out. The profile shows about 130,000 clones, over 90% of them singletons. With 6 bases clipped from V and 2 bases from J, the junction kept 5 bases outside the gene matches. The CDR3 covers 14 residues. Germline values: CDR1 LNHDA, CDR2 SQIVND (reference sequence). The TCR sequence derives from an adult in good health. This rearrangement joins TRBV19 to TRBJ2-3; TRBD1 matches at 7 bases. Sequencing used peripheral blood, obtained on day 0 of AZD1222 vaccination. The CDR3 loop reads CASSLGQFTDTQYF. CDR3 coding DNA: TGTGCCAGTAGCTTGGGACAGTTCACAGATACGCAGTATTTT. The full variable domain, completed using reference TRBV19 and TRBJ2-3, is DGGITQSPKYLFRKEGQNVTLSCEQNLNHDAMYWYRQDPGQGLRLIYYSQIVNDFQKGDIAEGYSVSREKKESFPLTVTSAQKNPTAFYLCASSLGQFTDTQYFGPGTRLTVL.